A single sample gave rise to the 22 T cell receptor beta chains below, sequenced in a study of T cell responses to AZD1222 COVID-19 vaccine. This table comes from immunoSEQ multiplex PCR, and its TCRdb copy is limited to in-frame clones, with some not included. The profile shows about 140,000 clones, roughly 91% of them singletons. The sequencing used peripheral blood, collected 28 days after the second AZD1222 dose. Receptors were obtained from an adult who received the AZD1222 COVID-19 vaccine.

This clone occurred a few times. The J gene is TRBJ2-7, the V gene TRBV6-5; 7 positions match TRBD2. Trimming at V came to 0 bases and at J to 9 bases, leaving 14 bases not matched to a gene. This CDR3 has 16 amino acids. Germline V gene sequence: CDR1 MNHEY, CDR2 SVGAGI. This CDR3 reads CASSYSPARDYEGQYF. CDR3 nucleotides: TGTGCCAGCAGTTACTCCCCCGCCCGGGACTACGAGGGGCAGTACTTC.

The chain is built from TRBV28 and TRBJ1-3; D ambiguous. The CDR3 covers 15 residues. Per the germline V gene, CDR1 is MDHEN and CDR2 is SYDVKM. V gave up 4 bases and J gave up 1 base, with 11 bases separating them. CDR3 nucleotides: TGTGCCAGCAGTTCCCGGGGTGGGTCTGGAAACACCATATATTTT. Protein sequence: CASSSRGGSGNTIYF.

The chain uses TRBV7-9 and TRBJ1-1, with unresolved D. Germline CDR1 SEHNR, CDR2 FQNEAQ (reference sequence). The length of the CDR3 is 15 residues. V lost 5 bases and J 1 base, leaving 14 bases between the germline ends. CDR3 in amino acids: CASSGSVMGNTEAFF. The CDR3 coding sequence is TGTGCCAGCAGCGGCAGCGTAATGGGGAACACTGAAGCTTTCTTT.

This clone appeared once. The rearrangement joins TRBV14 to TRBJ2-7, with 7 bases lining up with TRBD2. V lost 4 bases, J lost 4 bases, and 13 bases stayed unmatched. This CDR3 spans 16 amino acids. In germline, CDR1 is SGHDN, CDR2 FVKESK. The CDR3: CASSLRGVLRSYEQYF. CDR3 bases: TGTGCCAGCAGCCTCCGGGGGGTCCTAAGGTCGTACGAGCAGTACTTC.

This clone appeared once. The rearrangement uses TRBV3-1 (or the pseudogene TRBV3-2) and TRBJ2-5, with D possibly matching TRBD1 (6 bases). This CDR3 is 14 amino acids long. The germline V gene has CDR1 LGHDT and CDR2 YNNKEL (reference sequence). V was clipped by 3 bases and J by 1 base, with 9 bases between them. The chain's CDR3 is CASSQLDSQETQYF. CDR3 in DNA: TGTGCCAGCAGCCAGCTGGACAGCCAAGAGACCCAGTACTTC.

This clone was detected once. The CDR3 DNA reads as TGTGCCAGCAGCCCACCCGTGGGGGGGAACATTCAGTACTTC. Protein sequence: CASSPPVGGNIQYF. V gene TRBV5-6 combines with J gene TRBJ2-4, with 7 bases aligning to TRBD2. J lost 7 bases, V lost 4 bases, and 8 bases had no gene match. Germline CDR1 reads SGHDT; CDR2 reads YYEEEE. The CDR3 sequence is 14 residues long.

The V gene is TRBV10-3, the J gene TRBJ2-2; D is undetermined. This CDR3 comprises 12 residues. V lost 10 bases and J lost 5, with 11 bases in between. Germline V lookup: CDR1 ENHRY, CDR2 SYGVKD. The CDR3 loop reads CATRKTTGELFF. CDR3 nucleotides: TGTGCCACTCGAAAAACAACCGGGGAGCTGTTTTTT.

The chain carries TRBV10-1 and TRBJ1-2; 10 bases line up with TRBD1. There are 14 residues in the CDR3. Germline V CDR1 and CDR2: WNHNN, SYGVQD (reference sequence). Trimming removed 6 bases from V and 4 bases from J; junction bases left unmatched: 5. The CDR3 bases are TGCGCCAGCAGCGGGACAGGGGTACTCTATGGCTACACCTTC. Protein sequence: CASSGTGVLYGYTF.

The chain combines TRBV9 with TRBJ2-1; 8 bases map to TRBD2. Germline CDR1 reads SGDLS; CDR2 reads YYNGEE. V lost 4 bases to trimming and J lost 6 bases; unmatched junction nucleotides: 6. CDR3 length: 14 residues. The CDR3 region has the DNA TGTGCCAGCAGCCCGGGACTAGAGGTCAATGAGCAGTTCTTC. This sequence encodes CASSPGLEVNEQFF.

The rearrangement links TRBV6-6 to TRBJ2-1; 13 bases line up with TRBD2. Germline CDR1 is MNHNY and CDR2 is SVGAGI (reference sequence). J was trimmed by 1 base and V by 5 bases; bases with no gene match: 14. The CDR3 runs 20 residues. CDR3 protein: CASSQTSGTSGVGSYNEQFF. The CDR3 nucleotides read TGTGCCAGCAGTCAGACTTCCGGGACTAGCGGGGTCGGGTCCTACAATGAGCAGTTCTTC.

The genes are TRBV19 and TRBJ1-5; 7 bases are shared with TRBD1. Trimming at V came to 7 bases and at J to 7 bases, leaving 7 bases not matched to a gene. The CDR3 is 13 amino acids. Germline CDR1 LNHDA, CDR2 SQIVND (reference sequence). This chain's CDR3 is CASNFRGDQPQHF. CDR3 nucleotide sequence: TGTGCCAGTAATTTCAGGGGGGACCAGCCCCAGCATTTT.

Here the CDR3 reads CASTSSGGEGEKLFF. The DNA of the CDR3 is TGTGCCAGCACCAGCTCCGGGGGGGAGGGAGAAAAACTGTTTTTT. V and J are TRBV3-1 (or the pseudogene TRBV3-2) and TRBJ1-4; the D gene is possibly TRBD1 (5 bases). Germline V gene lookup returns CDR1 LGHDT and CDR2 YNNKEL (reference sequence). Trimming left V 7 bases short and J 8 bases short, with 20 bases between. The CDR3 totals 15 residues.

In its sample, this clone was seen a few times. This chain uses TRBV29-1 with TRBJ2-7; the D gene is possibly TRBD2 (5 bases). This CDR3 has 12 amino acids. The V and J ends lost 1 base and 6 bases respectively, with 10 bases between them. Germline assignment: CDR1 SQVTM and CDR2 ANQGSEA. The CDR3 protein is CSVEGGAGEQYF. The CDR3 DNA follows: TGCAGCGTTGAAGGAGGTGCGGGCGAGCAGTACTTC.

This rearrangement joins TRBV18 to TRBJ2-7, with TRBD1 identical over 8 bases. V dropped 3 bases and J dropped 3; count of bases not matched to a gene: 7. Germline-derived CDR1 and CDR2 are KGHSH and LQKENI. This CDR3 has 15 amino acids. The CDR3 reads CASSPTGQDVYEQYF. DNA for the CDR3: TGTGCCAGCTCACCTACGGGACAGGACGTCTACGAGCAGTACTTC.

The rearrangement joins TRBV12-3 or TRBV12-4 to TRBJ1-2, with a possible D match to TRBD1 (6 bases). This CDR3 spans 12 amino acids. The V and J ends lost 6 bases and 8 bases respectively, with 13 bases between them. The DNA for the CDR3 is TGTGCCAGCAGGCAAGGGGGGCGCGGCTACACCTTC. Its translation: CASRQGGRGYTF.

The rearrangement joins TRBV13 to TRBJ1-1; D gene unclear. Germline assignment: CDR1 PRHDT and CDR2 FYEKMQ (reference sequence). Trimming left V 0 bases short and J 10 bases short, with 6 bases between. This CDR3 comprises 11 residues. The CDR3, as DNA: TGTGCCAGCAGCTTAGGGGCAGCAGCTTTCTTT. The encoded protein is CASSLGAAAFF.

The rearrangement uses TRBV2 and TRBJ1-5; the match to TRBD1 covers 7 bases. CDR1 and CDR2 (germline): SNHLY, FYNNEI. CDR3 length: 13 amino acids. Germline trimming cut 3 bases from V and 6 bases from J; bases unmatched to any gene: 2. DNA for the CDR3: TGTGCCAGCAGTGAGCAGGGGGTTCAGCCCCAGCATTTT. It encodes CASSEQGVQPQHF.

V is TRBV5-6 and J is TRBJ2-3; tentatively, D is TRBD1 or TRBD2 (6 bases each). Trimming left V 6 bases short and J 8 bases short, with 22 bases between. CDR3 length: 15 amino acids. The germline CDR1 and CDR2 sequences are SGHDT and YYEEEE. CDR3 coding DNA: TGTGCCAGCACGGGGGCCACAGCGGGTTCTGTTACGCAGTATTTT. The encoded protein is CASTGATAGSVTQYF. Full variable domain (outside the CDR3, taken from reference TRBV5-6 and TRBJ2-3): DAGVTQSPTHLIKTRGQQVTLRCSPKSGHDTVSWYQQALGQGPQFIFQYYEEEERQRGNFPDRFSGHQFPNYSSELNVNALLLGDSALYLCASTGATAGSVTQYFGPGTRLTVL.

V usage is TRBV10-3 and J usage is TRBJ1-2; TRBD1 agrees at 8 bases. V lost 2 bases and J lost 6; bases outside the gene matches: 17. The V gene's germline CDR1 is ENHRY and CDR2 SYGVKD. This CDR3 contains 18 residues. The CDR3 sequence: CAISEKQQGGTYYDGYTF. The DNA for the CDR3 is TGTGCCATCAGTGAGAAACAACAGGGGGGGACTTACTATGATGGCTACACCTTC.

The V gene is TRBV7-2, the J gene TRBJ1-1, with a tentative D call TRBD1 (5 bases). The CDR3 length is 15 residues. Germline CDR1 reads SGHTA; CDR2 reads FQGNSA. V was pared by 0 bases and J by 1 base, with 9 bases between. This chain's CDR3 is CASSLASTANTEAFF. In nucleotides, the CDR3 is TGTGCCAGCAGCTTAGCCTCGACAGCGAACACTGAAGCTTTCTTT.

This clone was recorded a few times. This rearrangement joins TRBV9 to TRBJ2-2, with D maybe TRBD1 (6 bases). CDR1 and CDR2 (germline): SGDLS, YYNGEE. This CDR3 is 14 amino acids long. Trimming cost V 4 bases and J 6 bases, with 13 bases left between them. The CDR3 region has the DNA TGTGCCAGCAGCAACACAGGGACCCCCGGGGAGCTGTTTTTT. This encodes CASSNTGTPGELFF. The variable domain in full, completed from reference TRBV9 and TRBJ2-2, reads DSGVTQTPKHLITATGQRVTLRCSPRSGDLSVYWYQQSLDQGLQFLIQYYNGEERAKGNILERFSAQQFPDLHSELNLSSLELGDSALYFCASSNTGTPGELFFGEGSRLTVL.

V is TRBV29-1 and J is TRBJ1-1; weak D call: TRBD1 (5 bases). Per the germline V gene, CDR1 is SQVTM and CDR2 is ANQGSEA. CDR3 length equals 12 residues. Trimming took off 7 bases at V and 0 bases at J, with 9 bases between the two ends. This CDR3 reads CSATVLNTEAFF. The CDR3 DNA is TGCAGCGCGACAGTTTTGAACACTGAAGCTTTCTTT.